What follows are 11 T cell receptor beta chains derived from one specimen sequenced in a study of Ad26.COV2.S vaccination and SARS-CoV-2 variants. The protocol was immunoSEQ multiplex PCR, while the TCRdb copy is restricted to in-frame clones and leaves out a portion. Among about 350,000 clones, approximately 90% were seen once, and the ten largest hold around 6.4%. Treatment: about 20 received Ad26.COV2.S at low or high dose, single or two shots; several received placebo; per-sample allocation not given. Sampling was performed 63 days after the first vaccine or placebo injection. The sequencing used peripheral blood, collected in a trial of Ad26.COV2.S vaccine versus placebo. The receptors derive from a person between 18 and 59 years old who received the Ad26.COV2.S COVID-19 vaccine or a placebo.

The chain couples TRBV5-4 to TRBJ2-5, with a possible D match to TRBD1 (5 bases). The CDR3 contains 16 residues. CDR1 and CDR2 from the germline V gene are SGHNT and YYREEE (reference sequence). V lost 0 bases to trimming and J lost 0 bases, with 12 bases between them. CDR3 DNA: TGTGCCAGCAGCTTGGGCAGGGCGGAACACCAAGAGACCCAGTACTTC. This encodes CASSLGRAEHQETQYF.

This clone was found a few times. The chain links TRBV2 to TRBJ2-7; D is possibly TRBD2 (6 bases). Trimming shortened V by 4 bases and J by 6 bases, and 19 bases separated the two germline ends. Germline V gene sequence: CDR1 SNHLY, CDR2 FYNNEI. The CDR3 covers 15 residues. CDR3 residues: CASSGVRRAQLEQYF. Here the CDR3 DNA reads TGTGCCAGCAGTGGGGTCAGGAGGGCACAGCTCGAGCAGTACTTC.

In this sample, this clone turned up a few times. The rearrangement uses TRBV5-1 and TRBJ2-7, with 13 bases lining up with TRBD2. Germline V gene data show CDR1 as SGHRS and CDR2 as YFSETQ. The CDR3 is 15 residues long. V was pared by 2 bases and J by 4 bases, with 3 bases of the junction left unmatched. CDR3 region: CASSFWTSGGYEQYF. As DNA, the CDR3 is TGCGCCAGCAGCTTCTGGACTAGCGGGGGATACGAGCAGTACTTC.

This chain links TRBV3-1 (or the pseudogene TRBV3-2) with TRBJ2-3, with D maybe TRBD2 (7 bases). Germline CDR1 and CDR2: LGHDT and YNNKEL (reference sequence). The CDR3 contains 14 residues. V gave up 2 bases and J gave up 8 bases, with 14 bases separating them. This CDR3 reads CASSQKGGGGTQYF. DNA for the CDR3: TGTGCCAGCAGCCAAAAGGGGGGAGGGGGTACGCAGTATTTT.

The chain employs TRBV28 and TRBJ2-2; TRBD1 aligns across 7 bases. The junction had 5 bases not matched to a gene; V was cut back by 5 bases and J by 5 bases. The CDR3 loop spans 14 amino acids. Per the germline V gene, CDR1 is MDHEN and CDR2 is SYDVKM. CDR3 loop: CASSTGQITGELFF. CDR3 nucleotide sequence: TGTGCCAGCAGTACGGGACAGATAACCGGGGAGCTGTTTTTT.

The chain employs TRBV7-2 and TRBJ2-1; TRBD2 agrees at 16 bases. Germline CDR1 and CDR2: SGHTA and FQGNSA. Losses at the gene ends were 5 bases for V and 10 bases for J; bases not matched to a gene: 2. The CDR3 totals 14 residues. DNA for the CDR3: TGTGCCAGCAGCGGGACTAGCGGGAGGGCAGAGCAGTTCTTC. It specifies CASSGTSGRAEQFF.

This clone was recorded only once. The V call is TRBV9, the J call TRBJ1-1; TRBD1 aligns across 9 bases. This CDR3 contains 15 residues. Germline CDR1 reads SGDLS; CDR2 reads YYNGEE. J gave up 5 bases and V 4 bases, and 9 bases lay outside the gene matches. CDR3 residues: CASSKTTGGATEAFF. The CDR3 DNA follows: TGTGCCAGCAGCAAAACAACAGGGGGCGCGACTGAAGCTTTCTTT.

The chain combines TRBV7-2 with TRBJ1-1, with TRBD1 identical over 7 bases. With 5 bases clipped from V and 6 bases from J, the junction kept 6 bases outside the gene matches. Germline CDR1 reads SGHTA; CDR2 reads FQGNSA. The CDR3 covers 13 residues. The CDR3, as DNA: TGTGCCAGCAGCCTCGACAGGGTGGCTGAAGCTTTCTTT. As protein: CASSLDRVAEAFF. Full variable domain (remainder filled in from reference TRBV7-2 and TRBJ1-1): GAGVSQSPSNKVTEKGKDVELRCDPISGHTALYWYRQSLGQGLEFLIYFQGNSAPDKSGLPSDRFSAERTGGSVSTLTIQRTQQEDSAVYLCASSLDRVAEAFFGQGTRLTVV.

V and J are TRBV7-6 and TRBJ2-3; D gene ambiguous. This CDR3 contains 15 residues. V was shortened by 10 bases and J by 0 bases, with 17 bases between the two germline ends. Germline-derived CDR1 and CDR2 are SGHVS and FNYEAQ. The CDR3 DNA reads TGTGCCACGTCTACAGCCCGACGTAGCACAGATACGCAGTATTTT. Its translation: CATSTARRSTDTQYF.

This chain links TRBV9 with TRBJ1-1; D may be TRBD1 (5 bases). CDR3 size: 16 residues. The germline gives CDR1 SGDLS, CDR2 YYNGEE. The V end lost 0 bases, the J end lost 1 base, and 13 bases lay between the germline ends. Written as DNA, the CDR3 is TGTGCCAGCAGCGTAGCAGATGGGACGGCGAACACTGAAGCTTTCTTT. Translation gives CASSVADGTANTEAFF.

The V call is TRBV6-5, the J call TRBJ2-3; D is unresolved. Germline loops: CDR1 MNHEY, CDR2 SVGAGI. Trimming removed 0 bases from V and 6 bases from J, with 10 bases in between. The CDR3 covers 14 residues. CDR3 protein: CASSYSRNWDTQYF. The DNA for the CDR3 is TGTGCCAGCAGTTACTCAAGGAATTGGGATACGCAGTATTTT.